This T cell receptor (beta chain) is from a study of PD-1 blockade in classical Hodgkin lymphoma. Notes on this clone: Its antigen is currently unknown.

Data came from immunoSEQ multiplex PCR; TCRdb stores just in-frame clones and leaves some out. The table shows 40,000 to 50,000 clones, with 55% to 70% occurring only once. The sample's time point: cycle 4 day 1 (C4D1), after more than five weeks of nivolumab. Every patient was affected by relapse after autologous stem cell transplantation, while exposure to brentuximab vedotin was not uniform. The study, taken as a whole, reports: Prior therapy or disease activity may underlie the repertoire differences, whose causes remain undefined. Newly diagnosed patients were reported to exhibit reduced baseline TCR diversity relative to healthy donors. Patients were excluded if nivolumab began under 1 year after ASCT (the autologous transplant). At C4D1, TCR diversity had climbed significantly for CD4+ cells, though not for CD8+ cells.

This CDR3 region has 14 residues. V was shortened by 1 base and J by 2 bases, with 10 bases between the two germline ends. Germline lookup yields CDR1 SGHRS and CDR2 YFSETQ. The clonotype was recovered from a human donor with classical Hodgkin lymphoma. The chain combines TRBV5-1 with TRBJ2-7; a weak D match, TRBD1 (6 bases). The starting material was peripheral blood mononuclear cells (PBMCs), obtained before the fourth cycle of nivolumab. The CDR3 protein is CASSLQGIPYEQYF. The DNA of the CDR3 is TGCGCCAGCAGCTTGCAGGGGATACCCTACGAGCAGTACTTC.